Below, 2 T cell receptor beta chains from the same sample are listed, as sequenced in a study of OX40 agonist ivuxolimab in advanced cancers. Profiled with immunoSEQ multiplex PCR; TCRdb holds only in-frame clones, not every one. The sample comprises some 66,000 clones, roughly four fifths of which are singletons, and about 1.6% rests with the top ten. The material sequenced was CD4+ or CD8+ T cells sorted from blood, taken in a trial of the OX40 agonist ivuxolimab. These receptor sequences come from an adult with an advanced solid tumor such as melanoma, head and neck, liver or kidney cancer.

The chain has TRBV4-1 and TRBJ2-1; the D gene is possibly TRBD2 (6 bases). The CDR3 has 18 amino acids. Germline values: CDR1 MGHRA, CDR2 YSYEKL. V lost 2 bases to trimming and J lost 0 bases, with 17 bases between them. In DNA form, the CDR3 reads TGCGCCAGCAGCCAATTCCGCCGCGGAGGGAGCTCCTACAATGAGCAGTTCTTC. Translation gives CASSQFRRGGSSYNEQFF.

This chain connects TRBV6-5 to TRBJ2-1, with D possibly matching TRBD2 (5 bases). The length of the CDR3 is 14 residues. Germline V CDR1 and CDR2: MNHEY, SVGAGI. Trimming cost V 0 bases and J 3 bases, with 6 bases left between them. DNA for the CDR3: TGTGCCAGCAGTTACTCGAGGGACTACAATGAGCAGTTCTTC. Translation: CASSYSRDYNEQFF.